This TCR beta chain was sequenced for a study of cytomegalovirus exposure and HLA in healthy donors. Overall study context: Researchers previously reported finding about 110 million unique TCR beta sequences from 170 million or so T cells.

Per germline, CDR1 SGHTA and CDR2 FQGNSA. This CDR3 is 12 amino acids long. V was cut by 5 bases and J by 5 bases, with 10 bases left in between. This PCR relied on a set of 60 Vbeta primers and 13 Jbeta primers. Sequencing was performed with immunoSEQ multiplex PCR; in TCRdb, only in-frame clones are kept and a portion is missing. Altogether 80,000 or so clones are present, approximately 57% being singletons, with the ten largest covering 4.5% to 6%. The chain has TRBV7-2 and TRBJ2-7; D is perhaps TRBD1 (6 bases). The sequence was obtained from a man between 25 and 39 years old in good health and CMV-seropositive. The source material was PBMCs. CDR3 region: CASSVTGNEQYF. CDR3 DNA sequence: TGTGCCAGCAGCGTAACAGGGAACGAGCAGTACTTC.